This passage covers 4 T cell receptor beta chains from one sample sequenced in a study of T cell responses to AZD1222 COVID-19 vaccine. Only in-frame clones appear in the TCRdb table, and some are missing; sequencing was by immunoSEQ multiplex PCR. The sample shows about 110,000 clones, about 89% of them seen only once. The sequencing used peripheral blood, collected 28 days after the second AZD1222 dose. These receptors came from an adult who received the AZD1222 COVID-19 vaccine.

The chain links TRBV6-6 to TRBJ2-1; 12 bases match TRBD2. This CDR3 spans 15 amino acids. The germline V gene has CDR1 MNHNY and CDR2 SVGAGI (reference sequence). V was clipped by 5 bases and J by 4 bases; unmatched bases: 3. The DNA of the CDR3 is TGTGCCAGCAGTCTAGCGGGAGGGCCGTACAATGAGCAGTTCTTC. The encoded protein is CASSLAGGPYNEQFF.

The chain links TRBV19 to TRBJ1-1, with D unresolved. V was shortened by 6 bases and J by 1 base, with 9 bases between the two germline ends. The germline V gene has CDR1 LNHDA and CDR2 SQIVND (reference sequence). This CDR3 has 13 amino acids. CDR3 protein: CASRVFKNTEAFF. In DNA form, the CDR3 reads TGTGCCAGTAGGGTTTTCAAGAACACTGAAGCTTTCTTT.

V usage is TRBV3-1 (or the pseudogene TRBV3-2) and J usage is TRBJ1-2, with D unclear. Germline CDR1 and CDR2: LGHDT and YNNKEL (reference sequence). The CDR3 length is 15 residues. The V gene lost 2 bases and the J gene lost 2 bases, with 12 bases spanning the gap. CDR3 nucleotides: TGTGCCAGCAGCCAACCCGGGATCTTGAACTATGGCTACACCTTC. Protein product: CASSQPGILNYGYTF.

The J gene is TRBJ1-4, the V gene TRBV18, with TRBD1 as a possible D gene (5 bases). Trimming took 4 bases from V and 5 from J, leaving 11 bases between them. The CDR3 is 14 residues long. Germline lookup yields CDR1 KGHSH and CDR2 LQKENI. In DNA, the CDR3 is TGTGCCAGCTCACATGTCTCAGGGAATGAAAAACTGTTTTTT. Translating it yields CASSHVSGNEKLFF.